This TCR beta chain stems from a study of early T cells in non-severe SARS-CoV-2 infection. Across the study: Sequenced bulk RNA came from whole blood that was unsorted, and chains were unpaired.

The study's findings and limits: Reliance on VDJdb matching favored anti-spike CD8 responses; private and CD4 specificities were missed.

This clonotype was observed many times. Its antigen is not identified. Trimming left V 5 bases short and J 0 bases short, with 7 bases between. CDR3 size: 13 residues. Looked up from germline, CDR1 is SGHTA and CDR2 is FQGNSA. Attached unique molecular identifiers marked individual cDNA molecules. TCRdb redid the calling of the 5' RACE reads with MiXCR, one entry per CDR3 protein. The sample lists approximately 32,000 distinct CDR3 sequences; under 4% were seen once. The sequence came from an adult who was a healthcare worker with PCR-confirmed SARS-CoV-2 infection or an uninfected control (not recorded which). The rearrangement uses TRBV7-2 and TRBJ1-1; no firm D call. Sequencing used whole blood. CDR3 DNA sequence: TGTGCCAGCAGCCCTCACATGAACACTGAAGCTTTCTTT. Translating it yields CASSPHMNTEAFF.